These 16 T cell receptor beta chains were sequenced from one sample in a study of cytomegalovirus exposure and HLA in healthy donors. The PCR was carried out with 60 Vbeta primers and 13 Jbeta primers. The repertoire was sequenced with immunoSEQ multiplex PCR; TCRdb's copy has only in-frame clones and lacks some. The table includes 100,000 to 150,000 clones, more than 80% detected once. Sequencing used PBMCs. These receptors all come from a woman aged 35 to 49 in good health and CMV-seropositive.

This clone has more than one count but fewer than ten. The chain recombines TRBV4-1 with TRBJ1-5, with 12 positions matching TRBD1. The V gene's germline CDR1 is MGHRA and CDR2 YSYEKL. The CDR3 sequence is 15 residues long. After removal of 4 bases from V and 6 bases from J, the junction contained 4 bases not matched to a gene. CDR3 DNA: TGCGCCAGCAGCCTCGGGACAGGGGGCGCTCAGCCCCAGCATTTT. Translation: CASSLGTGGAQPQHF.

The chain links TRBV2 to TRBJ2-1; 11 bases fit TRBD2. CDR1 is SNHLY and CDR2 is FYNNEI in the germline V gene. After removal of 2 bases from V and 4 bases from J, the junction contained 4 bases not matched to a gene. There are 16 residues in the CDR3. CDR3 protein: CASSEWTSGLYNEQFF. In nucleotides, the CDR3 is TGTGCCAGCAGTGAATGGACTAGCGGGCTTTACAATGAGCAGTTCTTC.

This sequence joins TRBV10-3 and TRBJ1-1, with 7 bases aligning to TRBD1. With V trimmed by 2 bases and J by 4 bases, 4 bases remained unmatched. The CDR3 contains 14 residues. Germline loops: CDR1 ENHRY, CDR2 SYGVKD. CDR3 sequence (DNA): TGTGCCATCAGTGAGCCGACAGGGACCACTGAAGCTTTCTTT. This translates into CAISEPTGTTEAFF.

The CDR3 here is CASSPPGQVNEKLFF. CDR3 DNA: TGTGCCAGCAGCCCTCCGGGACAGGTTAATGAAAAACTGTTTTTT. The chain is built from TRBV7-9 and TRBJ1-4; 8 nucleotides agree with TRBD1. The V and J ends lost 5 bases and 4 bases, in that order; junction bases with no gene match: 6. Germline values: CDR1 SEHNR, CDR2 FQNEAQ (reference sequence). CDR3 length: 15 residues.

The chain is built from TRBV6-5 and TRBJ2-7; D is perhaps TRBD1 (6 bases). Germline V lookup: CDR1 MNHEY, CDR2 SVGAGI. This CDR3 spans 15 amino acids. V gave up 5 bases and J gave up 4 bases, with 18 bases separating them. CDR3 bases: TGTGCCAGCAGTCTAGAAGGGGGAAGCCTATACGAGCAGTACTTC. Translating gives CASSLEGGSLYEQYF.

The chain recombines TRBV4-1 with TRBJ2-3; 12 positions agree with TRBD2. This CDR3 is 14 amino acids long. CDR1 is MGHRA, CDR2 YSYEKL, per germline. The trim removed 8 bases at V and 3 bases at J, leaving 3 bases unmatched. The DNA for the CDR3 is TGCGCCAGCTCTAGCGGGGGGGGAACAGATACGCAGTATTTT. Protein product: CASSSGGGTDTQYF.

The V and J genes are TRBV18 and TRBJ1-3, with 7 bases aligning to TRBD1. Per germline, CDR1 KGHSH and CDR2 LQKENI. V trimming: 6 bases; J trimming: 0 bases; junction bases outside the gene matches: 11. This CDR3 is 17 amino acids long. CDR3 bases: TGTGCCAGCTCCCCCATCCCGGGACAGAACTCTGGAAACACCATATATTTT. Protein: CASSPIPGQNSGNTIYF.

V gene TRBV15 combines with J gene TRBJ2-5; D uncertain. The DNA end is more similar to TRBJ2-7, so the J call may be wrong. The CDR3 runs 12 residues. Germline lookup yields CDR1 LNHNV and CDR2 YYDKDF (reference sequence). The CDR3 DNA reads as TGTGCCACCAGCAGAGACTCCTACGAGCAGTACTTC. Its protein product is CATSRDSYEQYF.

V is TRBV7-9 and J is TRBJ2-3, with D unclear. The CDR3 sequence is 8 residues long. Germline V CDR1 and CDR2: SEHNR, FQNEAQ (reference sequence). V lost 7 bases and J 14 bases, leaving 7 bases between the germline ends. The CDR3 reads CASNPGYF. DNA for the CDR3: TGTGCCAGCAACCCCGGGTATTTT.

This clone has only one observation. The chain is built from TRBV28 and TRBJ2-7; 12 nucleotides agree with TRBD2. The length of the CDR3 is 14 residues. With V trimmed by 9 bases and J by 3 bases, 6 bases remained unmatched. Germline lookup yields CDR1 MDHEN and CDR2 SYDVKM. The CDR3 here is CARPRLAGDYEQYF. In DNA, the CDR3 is TGTGCCAGGCCACGACTAGCGGGAGACTACGAGCAGTACTTC.

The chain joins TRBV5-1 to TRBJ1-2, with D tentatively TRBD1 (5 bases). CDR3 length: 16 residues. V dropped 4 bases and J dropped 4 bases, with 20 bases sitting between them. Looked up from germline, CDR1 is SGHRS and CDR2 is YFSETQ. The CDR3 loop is CASSPRGSEGVYGYTF. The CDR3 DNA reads TGCGCCAGCAGCCCACGGGGGAGCGAGGGTGTCTATGGCTACACCTTC.

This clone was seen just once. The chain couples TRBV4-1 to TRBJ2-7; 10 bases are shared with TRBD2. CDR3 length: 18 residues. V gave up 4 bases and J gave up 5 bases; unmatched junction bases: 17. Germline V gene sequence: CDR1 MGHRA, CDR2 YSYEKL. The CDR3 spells CASSLLPASGRGGHEQYF. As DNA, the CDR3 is TGCGCCAGCAGCCTCCTACCGGCTAGCGGGAGAGGGGGCCACGAGCAGTACTTC.

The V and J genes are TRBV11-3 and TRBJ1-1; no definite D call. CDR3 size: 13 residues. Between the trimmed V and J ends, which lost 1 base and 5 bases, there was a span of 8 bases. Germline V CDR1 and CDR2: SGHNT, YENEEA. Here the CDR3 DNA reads TGTGCCAGCAGCTTAGTAGGAGAGACTGAAGCTTTCTTT. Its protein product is CASSLVGETEAFF.

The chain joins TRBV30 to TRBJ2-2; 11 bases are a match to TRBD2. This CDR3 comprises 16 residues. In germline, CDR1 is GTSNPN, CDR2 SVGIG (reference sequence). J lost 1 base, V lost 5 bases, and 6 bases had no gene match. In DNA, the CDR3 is TGTGCCTGGCGGGGAACTAGCGGGGGGAACACCGGGGAGCTGTTTTTT. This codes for CAWRGTSGGNTGELFF.

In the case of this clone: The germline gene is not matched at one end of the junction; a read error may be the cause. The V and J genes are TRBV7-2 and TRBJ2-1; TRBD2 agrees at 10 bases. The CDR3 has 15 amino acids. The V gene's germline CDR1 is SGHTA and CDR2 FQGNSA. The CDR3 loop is CASSSIGLADIPGVF. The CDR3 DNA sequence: TGTGCCAGCAGCTCAATAGGACTAGCGGATATCCCTGGGGTCTTC.

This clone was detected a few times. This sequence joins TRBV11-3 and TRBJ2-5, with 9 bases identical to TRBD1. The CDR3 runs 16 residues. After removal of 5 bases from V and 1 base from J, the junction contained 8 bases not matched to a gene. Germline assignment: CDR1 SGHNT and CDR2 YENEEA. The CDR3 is CASSRGTGFPQETQYF. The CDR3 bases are TGTGCCAGCAGCCGCGGGACAGGGTTTCCCCAAGAGACCCAGTACTTC.